These T cell receptor beta chains were read from a single sample in a study of shared clonotypes between healthy human individuals. Data came from immunoSEQ multiplex PCR; TCRdb stores just in-frame clones and leaves some out. Of about a million clones listed, about 80% were seen once; the top ten hold approximately 1.5%. Sequencing used memory CD4+ T cells sorted from blood. The receptors originated from a man aged 18 to 30 in good health. Each CDR3 is given with its conserved first and last residue. D genes are given only for firm matches. Clone size is stated in some rows and not others, as once, few, many or a class when expanded.

d_gene	v_gene	abundance	j_gene	CDR3aa	CDR3nt
TRBD1	TRBV7-9	.	TRBJ1-4	CASSDDRVGEKLFF	TGTGCCAGCAGCGACGACAGGGTGGGAGAAAAACTGTTTTTT
.	TRBV7-9	.	TRBJ1-2	CASSLDGFAYGYTF	TGTGCCAGCAGCTTAGATGGTTTTGCCTATGGCTACACCTTC
.	TRBV30	.	TRBJ2-7	CAWSVPPTYEQYF	TGTGCCTGGAGTGTACCCCCGACTTACGAGCAGTACTTC
TRBD1	TRBV10-3	.	TRBJ1-2	CAITPTGADGYTF	TGTGCCATCACCCCGACAGGGGCGGATGGCTACACCTTC
.	TRBV18	.	TRBJ1-5	CASSPDSSNQPQHF	TGTGCCAGCTCACCAGACAGTAGCAATCAGCCCCAGCATTTT
TRBD1	TRBV27	.	TRBJ1-2	CASSPTYSTGLNGYTF	TGTGCCAGCAGTCCAACCTATTCGACAGGGTTAAACGGCTACACCTTC
TRBD2	TRBV5-6	.	TRBJ2-2	CASSLGAGAGELFF	TGTGCCAGCAGCTTGGGGGCGGGAGCCGGGGAGCTGTTTTTT
.	TRBV6-1	few	TRBJ2-5	CASRKGVWETQYF	TGTGCCAGCAGGAAAGGGGTATGGGAGACCCAGTACTTC
TRBD2	TRBV30	once	TRBJ2-4	CAWSGPPSGRYQYF	TGTGCCTGGAGTGGACCCCCTAGCGGGAGGTATCAGTACTTC
.	TRBV29-1	.	TRBJ1-5	CSVARDRNQPQHF	TGCAGCGTTGCGAGGGATCGGAATCAGCCCCAGCATTTT
.	TRBV5-1	.	TRBJ1-2	CASSFSDRSGYTF	TGCGCCAGCAGCTTTTCCGACAGGTCCGGCTACACCTTC
TRBD2	TRBV30	.	TRBJ2-7	CAWSSGSSGRYEQYF	TGTGCCTGGAGTTCTGGGAGTAGCGGGAGATACGAGCAGTACTTC
TRBD1	TRBV5-1	.	TRBJ2-1	CASSAGQGVNEQFF	TGCGCCAGCAGCGCGGGACAGGGTGTGAATGAGCAGTTCTTC
TRBD2	TRBV4-1	few	TRBJ2-4	CASSQVLAGGPNIQYF	TGCGCCAGCAGCCAAGTATTAGCGGGAGGGCCCAACATTCAGTACTTC
.	TRBV5-1	.	TRBJ2-7	CASSPEDFSYEQYF	TGCGCCAGCAGCCCGGAGGACTTTTCCTACGAGCAGTACTTC
.	TRBV5-8	.	TRBJ2-5	CASRDGVKETQYF	TGTGCCAGCCGGGACGGAGTCAAAGAGACCCAGTACTTC
TRBD2	TRBV6-5	.	TRBJ2-1	CASSPGTSRNNEQFF	TGTGCCAGCAGTCCCGGGACTAGCAGGAACAATGAGCAGTTCTTC
.	TRBV2	few	TRBJ2-3	CASTGIADTQYF	TGTGCCAGCACGGGTATCGCAGATACGCAGTATTTT
.	TRBV30	.	TRBJ2-5	CAWSLGQTQYF	TGTGCCTGGAGTCTGGGCCAAACTCAGTACTTC
.	TRBV7-3	few	TRBJ2-2	CASSSATFGELFF	TGTGCCAGCAGCTCCGCGACTTTCGGGGAGCTGTTTTTT
TRBD2	TRBV5-4	.	TRBJ2-2	CASSSRLASGELFF	TGTGCCAGCAGCTCGAGACTAGCGTCCGGGGAGCTGTTTTTT
.	TRBV10-3	.	TRBJ2-3	CAISESRTDTQYF	TGTGCCATCAGTGAGTCTAGAACAGATACGCAGTATTTT
.	TRBV9	.	TRBJ2-2	CASSVEDQPTGELFF	TGTGCCAGCAGCGTAGAGGACCAACCCACCGGGGAGCTGTTTTTT
.	TRBV6-1	.	TRBJ2-3	CASSEAATNTQYF	TGTGCCAGCAGTGAAGCGGCAACAAATACGCAGTATTTT
.	TRBV6-8	.	TRBJ2-3	CASFLGRCEDTQYF	TGTGCCAGCTTTTTAGGTCGTTGTGAGGATACGCAGTATTTT
.	TRBV10-3	.	TRBJ1-1	CAISPEDRRNTEAFF	TGTGCCATCAGTCCAGAAGACAGGAGGAACACTGAAGCTTTCTTT
TRBD2	TRBV2	.	TRBJ2-7	CATRGLAYEQYF	TGTGCCACCCGGGGACTAGCCTACGAGCAGTACTTC
TRBD2	TRBV5-1	once	TRBJ2-5	CASSLGLAGGETQYF	TGCGCCAGCAGCTTGGGGCTAGCGGGAGGAGAGACCCAGTACTTC
.	TRBV4-1	.	TRBJ1-4	CASSLMAATNEKLFF	TGCGCCAGCAGCCTAATGGCAGCAACTAATGAAAAACTGTTTTTT
.	TRBV10-3	.	TRBJ1-3	CAISDSYSGNTIYF	TGTGCCATCAGTGACAGCTACTCTGGAAACACCATATATTTT
.	TRBV7-2	few	TRBJ2-4	CASSRPSPAKNIQYF	TGTGCCAGCAGCCGGCCATCGCCAGCCAAAAACATTCAGTACTTC
.	TRBV7-2	few	TRBJ2-4	CASSLAGQPKLAKNIQYF	TGTGCCAGCAGCTTAGCAGGTCAGCCTAAGCTAGCCAAAAACATTCAGTACTTC
.	TRBV19	.	TRBJ1-2	CASQGNKNGGYTF	TGTGCCAGCCAGGGTAACAAGAATGGCGGCTACACCTTC
TRBD1	TRBV2	.	TRBJ1-2	CASSDQEGARGYTF	TGTGCCAGCAGTGACCAAGAGGGGGCGAGGGGCTACACCTTC
.	TRBV7-6	many	TRBJ1-2	CASSLGHLDGYTF	TGTGCCAGCAGCCTGGGACACCTAGATGGCTACACCTTC
TRBD1	TRBV28	few	TRBJ1-5	CASKTTGKAQPQHF	TGTGCCAGCAAGACGACAGGGAAGGCTCAGCCCCAGCATTTT
TRBD1	TRBV11-2	.	TRBJ2-5	CASNVPGQVYPNF	TGTGCCAGCAACGTCCCGGGACAGGTATACCCAAACTTC
.	TRBV7-9	.	TRBJ1-6	CASSLDGVQGSPLHF	TGTGCCAGCAGCTTAGATGGGGTCCAAGGTTCACCCCTCCACTTT
.	TRBV21-1	.	TRBJ2-7	CAIPGRVPYEQYF	TGTGCCATCCCCGGCAGGGTGCCCTACGAGCAGTACTTC
TRBD1	TRBV10-3	.	TRBJ1-2	CAISPSDRGSYGYTF	TGTGCCATCAGCCCCTCGGACAGGGGAAGCTATGGCTACACCTTC
TRBD2	TRBV5-1	.	TRBJ2-5	CASSALAGNQETQYF	TGCGCCAGCAGCGCACTAGCGGGGAACCAAGAGACCCAGTACTTC
.	TRBV7-9	.	TRBJ2-1	CASSLAGGPYNEQFF	TGTGCCAGCAGCTTAGCGGGAGGCCCTTACAATGAGCAGTTCTTC
.	TRBV10-3	.	TRBJ2-7	CAISGVIGHEQYF	TGTGCCATCAGTGGGGTAATTGGCCACGAGCAGTACTTC
.	TRBV25-1	.	TRBJ2-7	CASSKPGDLSYEQYF	TGTGCCAGCAGTAAACCGGGAGACCTTTCCTACGAGCAGTACTTC
TRBD2	TRBV7-9	.	TRBJ2-3	CASLLAGDDTQYF	TGTGCCAGCCTACTAGCGGGAGACGATACGCAGTATTTT
TRBD1	TRBV2	once	TRBJ1-1	CASENKGAGNTEAFF	TGTGCCAGCGAGAATAAGGGGGCAGGGAACACTGAAGCTTTCTTT
TRBD2	TRBV6-1	.	TRBJ2-1	CASSERGDPNNEQFF	TGTGCCAGCAGTGAACGGGGGGACCCGAACAATGAGCAGTTCTTC
.	TRBV5-1	few	TRBJ1-1	CASTPYGQGEAFF	TGCGCCAGCACCCCATATGGGCAGGGTGAAGCTTTCTTT
TRBD1	TRBV9	once	TRBJ1-2	CAISRMDRSQKGYTF	TGTGCCATATCCCGAATGGACAGGTCGCAGAAGGGCTACACCTTC
.	TRBV7-3	.	TRBJ2-7	CASSLLAGAVEQYF	TGTGCCAGCAGCTTACTCGCGGGGGCGGTCGAGCAGTACTTC
.	TRBV7-8	.	TRBJ2-1	CASSPDSPYNEQFF	TGTGCCAGCAGCCCCGACAGCCCCTACAATGAGCAGTTCTTC
.	TRBV7-9	.	TRBJ1-1	CASSRDMRDTEAFF	TGTGCCAGCAGCAGGGACATGCGCGACACTGAAGCTTTCTTT
.	TRBV6-6	.	TRBJ1-6	CASSYGQNNSPLHF	TGTGCCAGCAGTTACGGGCAGAATAATTCACCCCTCCACTTT
.	TRBV18	.	TRBJ2-7	CASSPLDSTYEQYF	TGTGCCAGCTCACCACTTGACAGTACCTACGAGCAGTACTTC
.	TRBV18	.	TRBJ2-3	CASSSGFGGTDTQYF	TGTGCCAGCTCAAGCGGGTTCGGGGGCACAGATACGCAGTATTTT